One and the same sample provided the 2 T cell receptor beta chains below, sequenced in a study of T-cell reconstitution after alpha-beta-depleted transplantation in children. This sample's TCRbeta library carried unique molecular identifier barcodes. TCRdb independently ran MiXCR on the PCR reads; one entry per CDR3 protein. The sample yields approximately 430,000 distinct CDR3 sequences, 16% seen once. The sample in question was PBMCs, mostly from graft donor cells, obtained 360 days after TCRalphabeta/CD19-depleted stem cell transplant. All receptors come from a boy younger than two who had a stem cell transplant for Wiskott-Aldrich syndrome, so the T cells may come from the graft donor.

The chain's CDR3 is CAISLGQGPYNEQFF. CDR3 coding DNA: TGTGCCATCAGTCTGGGACAGGGCCCCTACAATGAGCAGTTCTTC. The V gene is TRBV10-3, the J gene TRBJ2-1, with 9 bases aligning to TRBD1. With 5 bases clipped from V and 2 bases from J, the junction kept 4 bases outside the gene matches. CDR1 ENHRY and CDR2 SYGVKD come from the germline V gene. The length of the CDR3 is 15 residues.

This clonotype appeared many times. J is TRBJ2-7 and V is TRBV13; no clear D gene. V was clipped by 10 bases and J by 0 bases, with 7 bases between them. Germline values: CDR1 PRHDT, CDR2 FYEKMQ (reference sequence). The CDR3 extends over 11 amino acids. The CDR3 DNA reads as TGTGCCACCCAGTTCTCCTACGAGCAGTACTTC. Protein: CATQFSYEQYF.